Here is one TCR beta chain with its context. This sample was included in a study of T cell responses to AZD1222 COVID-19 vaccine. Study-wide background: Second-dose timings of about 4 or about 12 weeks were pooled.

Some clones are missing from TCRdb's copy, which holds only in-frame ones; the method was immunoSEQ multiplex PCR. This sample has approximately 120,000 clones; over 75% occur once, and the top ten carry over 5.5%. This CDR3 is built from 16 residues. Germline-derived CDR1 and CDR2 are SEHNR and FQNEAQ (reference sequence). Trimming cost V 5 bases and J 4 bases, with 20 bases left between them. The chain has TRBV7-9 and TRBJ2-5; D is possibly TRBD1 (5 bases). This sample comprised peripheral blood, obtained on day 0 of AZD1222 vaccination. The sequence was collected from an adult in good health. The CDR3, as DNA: TGTGCCAGCAGCCCTAGTGGGCAGGGTGGGCGAGAGACCCAGTACTTC. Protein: CASSPSGQGGRETQYF.